Shown below are 2 T cell receptor beta chains from a single sample sequenced in a study of blood T cell repertoires in COVID-19. Some clones are missing from TCRdb's copy, which holds only in-frame ones; the method was immunoSEQ multiplex PCR. The repertoire includes hundreds of thousands of clones, around four fifths of them detected once, and around 6% sits in the top ten. The source material was peripheral blood. The source is a man older than 75 with acute or convalescent COVID-19.

In its sample, this clone was seen once. This chain uses TRBV7-9 with TRBJ2-4; D may be TRBD2 (7 bases). The ends were cut back, 1 base at V and 1 base at J, with 17 bases in the middle. This CDR3 contains 18 residues. Per the germline V gene, CDR1 is SEHNR and CDR2 is FQNEAQ (reference sequence). The CDR3 DNA is TGTGCCAGCAGCTTAGTGGCGGGGGCAGGGGTGGCCAAAAACATTCAGTACTTC. It translates to CASSLVAGAGVAKNIQYF.

The chain uses TRBV19 and TRBJ2-1; 8 nucleotides agree with TRBD2. This CDR3 is built from 18 residues. CDR1 and CDR2 (germline): LNHDA, SQIVND (reference sequence). Trimming removed 0 bases from V and 2 bases from J; junction bases left unmatched: 9. The CDR3 nucleotides are TGTGCCAGTAGTATAGACGCAAGCGGGGGCCTTGCCTACAATGAGCAGTTCTTC. Amino acids: CASSIDASGGLAYNEQFF. The whole variable domain, filled in from reference TRBV19 and TRBJ2-1, reads DGGITQSPKYLFRKEGQNVTLSCEQNLNHDAMYWYRQDPGQGLRLIYYSQIVNDFQKGDIAEGYSVSREKKESFPLTVTSAQKNPTAFYLCASSIDASGGLAYNEQFFGPGTRLTVL.